These T cell receptor beta chains were read from a single sample in a study of blood T cell repertoires in COVID-19. The method was immunoSEQ multiplex PCR; TCRdb's version includes in-frame clones alone and lacks a portion of them. The repertoire consists of 330,000 or so clones, with over 75% occurring once and the leading ten covering 5% to 6%. Source material: PBMCs or T cells enriched from blood (not recorded which). These TCRs come from a man aged 25 to 45 who had recovered from COVID-19. The CDR3 runs from the conserved cysteine through the conserved F or W. D genes are given only for firm matches. Expanded clones are given a class, and other clones once, few, many or no size at all.

CDR3 protein: CASSVALENYGYTF
CDR3 DNA: TGTGCCAGCAGCGTAGCATTGGAGAACTATGGCTACACCTTC
J gene: TRBJ1-2
clone size: NA
D gene: NA
V gene: TRBV9

CDR3 protein: CASSPPGLAVNEQFF
CDR3 DNA: TGTGCCAGCAGCCCTCCGGGACTAGCGGTTAATGAGCAGTTCTTC
J gene: TRBJ2-1
clone size: NA
D gene: TRBD2
V gene: TRBV7-3

CDR3 protein: CASSPNGRQVATEAFF
CDR3 DNA: TGTGCCAGCAGCCCTAACGGCAGACAGGTTGCGACTGAAGCTTTCTTT
J gene: TRBJ1-1
clone size: once
D gene: NA
V gene: TRBV7-3

CDR3 protein: CASNKQGAGEKLFF
CDR3 DNA: TGTGCCAGCAACAAACAGGGGGCTGGCGAAAAACTGTTTTTT
J gene: TRBJ1-4
clone size: NA
D gene: TRBD1
V gene: TRBV6-5

CDR3 protein: CASSQTGIHGYTF
CDR3 DNA: TGCGCCAGCAGCCAAACAGGGATACATGGCTACACCTTC
J gene: TRBJ1-2
clone size: NA
D gene: NA
V gene: TRBV5-1

CDR3 protein: CASSLDGGVGTEAFF
CDR3 DNA: TGCGCCAGCAGCTTGGATGGCGGGGTGGGGACTGAAGCTTTCTTT
J gene: TRBJ1-1
clone size: NA
D gene: NA
V gene: TRBV5-1

CDR3 protein: CASSLQERGNTDTQYF
CDR3 DNA: TGCGCCAGCAGCCTACAGGAGCGGGGAAACACAGATACGCAGTATTTT
J gene: TRBJ2-3
clone size: NA
D gene: TRBD2
V gene: TRBV4-1

CDR3 protein: CASSTGGGPGNEQFF
CDR3 DNA: TGTGCCAGCAGCACAGGGGGGGGGCCCGGTAATGAGCAGTTCTTC
J gene: TRBJ2-1
clone size: NA
D gene: NA
V gene: TRBV7-2

CDR3 protein: CASSQTSGGYNEQFF
CDR3 DNA: TGTGCCAGCAGCCAGACTAGCGGGGGATACAATGAGCAGTTCTTC
J gene: TRBJ2-1
clone size: NA
D gene: TRBD2
V gene: TRBV3-1/TRBV3-2

CDR3 protein: CASSPRAGGYTF
CDR3 DNA: TGTGCCAGCAGCCCCCGGGCGGGAGGCTACACCTTC
J gene: TRBJ1-2
clone size: NA
D gene: NA
V gene: TRBV27

CDR3 protein: CASSLTGVYGYTF
CDR3 DNA: TGTGCCAGCAGCTTAACAGGCGTCTATGGCTACACCTTC
J gene: TRBJ1-2
clone size: NA
D gene: NA
V gene: TRBV5-5

CDR3 protein: CASSQANRVNTEAFF
CDR3 DNA: TGTGCCAGCAGCCAAGCGAACAGGGTAAACACTGAAGCTTTCTTT
J gene: TRBJ1-1
clone size: NA
D gene: NA
V gene: TRBV3-1/TRBV3-2

CDR3 protein: CASFTYKEADYGYTF
CDR3 DNA: TGTGCCAGCTTCACGTACAAGGAGGCAGATTATGGCTACACCTTC
J gene: TRBJ1-2
clone size: NA
D gene: NA
V gene: TRBV28

CDR3 protein: CATSSRESTDTQYF
CDR3 DNA: TGTGCCACCAGCAGTAGAGAGAGCACAGATACGCAGTATTTT
J gene: TRBJ2-3
clone size: NA
D gene: NA
V gene: TRBV15

CDR3 protein: CASRGLAGNTDTQYF
CDR3 DNA: TGCGCCAGCAGGGGACTAGCGGGGAACACAGATACGCAGTATTTT
J gene: TRBJ2-3
clone size: once
D gene: TRBD2
V gene: TRBV10-2

CDR3 protein: CASSVGANQPQHF
CDR3 DNA: TGTGCCAGCAGCGTAGGGGCGAATCAGCCCCAGCATTTT
J gene: TRBJ1-5
clone size: few
D gene: NA
V gene: TRBV9

CDR3 protein: CASSLSVSYTEAFF
CDR3 DNA: TGTGCCAGCAGCCTAAGTGTCAGTTACACTGAAGCTTTCTTT
J gene: TRBJ1-1
clone size: few
D gene: NA
V gene: TRBV3-1/TRBV3-2

CDR3 protein: CAISETSGGETQYF
CDR3 DNA: TGTGCCATCAGTGAAACTAGCGGAGGGGAGACCCAGTACTTC
J gene: TRBJ2-5
clone size: NA
D gene: TRBD2
V gene: TRBV10-3

CDR3 protein: CASSGTGATNEKLFF
CDR3 DNA: TGTGCCAGCAGCGGAACAGGTGCAACTAATGAAAAACTGTTTTTT
J gene: TRBJ1-4
clone size: once
D gene: NA
V gene: TRBV7-9

CDR3 protein: CASSWGTNYEQYF
CDR3 DNA: TGTGCCAGCAGTTGGGGGACTAACTACGAGCAGTACTTC
J gene: TRBJ2-7
clone size: NA
D gene: TRBD2
V gene: TRBV28

CDR3 protein: CASTNRVSCPQYF
CDR3 DNA: TGTGCCAGCACCAATCGGGTCTCTTGTCCCCAGTACTTC
J gene: TRBJ2-5
clone size: NA
D gene: NA
V gene: TRBV21-1

CDR3 protein: CASSLGGGLAMGEQYF
CDR3 DNA: TGCGCCAGCAGCTTGGGTGGGGGACTAGCGATGGGCGAGCAGTACTTC
J gene: TRBJ2-7
clone size: NA
D gene: TRBD2
V gene: TRBV5-1

CDR3 protein: CGSKGTSGNEKLFF
CDR3 DNA: TGTGGGTCTAAGGGGACTTCAGGGAATGAAAAACTGTTTTTT
J gene: TRBJ1-4
clone size: NA
D gene: NA
V gene: TRBV19

CDR3 protein: CASSRHGLAGADTQYF
CDR3 DNA: TGTGCCAGCAGCCGCCATGGACTAGCGGGGGCAGATACGCAGTATTTT
J gene: TRBJ2-3
clone size: NA
D gene: TRBD2
V gene: TRBV3-1/TRBV3-2

CDR3 protein: CASRGLGGTDTQYF
CDR3 DNA: TGCGCCAGCAGGGGTCTAGGGGGCACAGATACGCAGTATTTT
J gene: TRBJ2-3
clone size: NA
D gene: NA
V gene: TRBV5-1

CDR3 protein: CASSVGTGGLGTEAFF
CDR3 DNA: TGTGCCAGCAGTGTCGGGACAGGGGGCCTGGGCACTGAAGCTTTCTTT
J gene: TRBJ1-1
clone size: NA
D gene: TRBD1
V gene: TRBV6-1

CDR3 protein: CASSLAGGPSQSDTQYF
CDR3 DNA: TGCGCCAGCAGCCTAGCGGGGGGGCCCTCCCAGTCGGATACGCAGTATTTT
J gene: TRBJ2-3
clone size: NA
D gene: TRBD2
V gene: TRBV5-1

CDR3 protein: CASSLSAGNYGYTF
CDR3 DNA: TGTGCCAGCAGTTTATCGGCCGGGAACTATGGCTACACCTTC
J gene: TRBJ1-2
clone size: NA
D gene: NA
V gene: TRBV27

CDR3 protein: CASSLSGQVDSPLHF
CDR3 DNA: TGTGCCAGCAGCCTATCTGGACAGGTCGACTCACCCCTCCACTTT
J gene: TRBJ1-6
clone size: NA
D gene: TRBD1
V gene: TRBV3-1/TRBV3-2